Presented here are 18 T cell receptor beta chains from one specimen sequenced in a study of control samples from healthy donors and cancer patients. Assay used: immunoSEQ multiplex PCR; TCRdb lists only in-frame clones, some missing. The data hold 150,000 or so clones, with about 91% observed a single time. Sequenced material: blood. The origin of the receptors is a woman in her thirties in good health.

V and J are TRBV10-1 and TRBJ2-6, with TRBD1 matching 8 bases. CDR1 is WNHNN, CDR2 SYGVQD, per germline (reference sequence). V dropped 9 bases and J dropped 1; count of bases not matched to a gene: 5. The CDR3 consists of 15 residues. The CDR3, as DNA: TGCGCCAGAGGACAGGGTGGTTCTGGGGCCAACGTCCTGACTTTC. It codes for CARGQGGSGANVLTF.

The V gene is TRBV6-5, the J gene TRBJ1-4, with D tentatively TRBD1 (5 bases). The germline V gene encodes CDR1 MNHEY and CDR2 SVGAGI. CDR3 length equals 16 residues. The ends were cut back, 0 bases at V and 5 bases at J, with 13 bases in the middle. The CDR3 is CASSYSFSGVNEKLFF. The DNA of the CDR3 is TGTGCCAGCAGTTACTCGTTCTCGGGGGTGAATGAAAAACTGTTTTTT.

This CDR3 is CASRTDSYYEQYF. CDR3 nucleotide sequence: TGTGCCAGCAGAACCGACAGTTACTACGAGCAGTACTTC. V is TRBV2 and J is TRBJ2-7; a weak D match, TRBD1 (5 bases). The CDR3 is 13 amino acids. Germline CDR1 is SNHLY and CDR2 is FYNNEI. The V gene lost 6 bases and the J gene lost 3 bases, with 12 bases spanning the gap.

The rearrangement uses TRBV28 and TRBJ2-5; D might be TRBD1 (5 bases). This CDR3 contains 16 residues. V was cut by 6 bases and J by 4 bases, with 21 bases left in between. Germline CDR1 is MDHEN and CDR2 is SYDVKM. The CDR3: CASSPLISMGRETQYF. CDR3 coding DNA: TGTGCCAGCAGCCCCTTAATTTCGATGGGGCGAGAGACCCAGTACTTC.

The rearrangement uses TRBV7-9 and TRBJ1-4; D gene ambiguous. Germline V gene lookup returns CDR1 SEHNR and CDR2 FQNEAQ (reference sequence). The CDR3 spans 15 residues. Trimming cost V 2 bases and J 0 bases, with 7 bases left between them. The CDR3 nucleotides are TGTGCCAGCAGCTTAAGGGTTGCAACTAATGAAAAACTGTTTTTT. Amino acid sequence: CASSLRVATNEKLFF.

The V and J genes are TRBV28 and TRBJ2-1, with D maybe TRBD1 (6 bases). There are 15 residues in the CDR3. Germline CDR1 and CDR2: MDHEN and SYDVKM. Trimming shortened V by 7 bases and J by 7 bases, and 20 bases separated the two germline ends. CDR3 loop: CASISGVVRVNEQFF. The CDR3 coding sequence is TGTGCCAGCATCTCAGGGGTCGTTCGCGTTAATGAGCAGTTCTTC.

The chain joins TRBV4-1 to TRBJ2-2; the D gene is possibly TRBD2 (5 bases). This CDR3 region has 16 residues. V lost 4 bases to trimming and J lost 4 bases, with 16 bases between them. Germline V gene sequence: CDR1 MGHRA, CDR2 YSYEKL. This CDR3 reads CASSRGPDAGTGELFF. CDR3 nucleotides: TGCGCCAGCAGCCGCGGTCCCGACGCGGGCACCGGGGAGCTGTTTTTT.

V gene TRBV18 combines with J gene TRBJ1-3; 9 positions agree with TRBD1. The CDR3 consists of 16 residues. The germline V gene has CDR1 KGHSH and CDR2 LQKENI. V dropped 3 bases and J dropped 3; count of bases not matched to a gene: 6. The CDR3 region has the DNA TGTGCCAGCTCACCTACAGGACAGGGGATTGGAAACACCATATATTTT. It codes for CASSPTGQGIGNTIYF.

The V and J genes are TRBV28 and TRBJ1-5; 11 bases match TRBD1. The CDR3 runs 17 residues. Germline trimming cut 5 bases from V and 2 bases from J; bases unmatched to any gene: 8. Germline V CDR1 and CDR2: MDHEN, SYDVKM. The CDR3 spells CASSPRGTGGGNQPQHF. The CDR3 DNA sequence: TGTGCCAGCAGTCCCCGGGGGACAGGGGGTGGCAATCAGCCCCAGCATTTT. The entire variable domain, with the rest obtained from reference TRBV28 and TRBJ1-5, is as follows: DVKVTQSSRYLVKRTGEKVFLECVQDMDHENMFWYRQDPGLGLRLIYFSYDVKMKEKGDIPEGYSVSREKKERFSLILESASTNQTSMYLCASSPRGTGGGNQPQHFGDGTRLSIL.

The chain recombines TRBV20-1 with TRBJ2-1, with D perhaps assigned TRBD1 or TRBD2 (5 bases each). V gave up 3 bases and J gave up 4 bases, with 16 bases separating them. Germline assignment: CDR1 DFQATT and CDR2 SNEGSKA (reference sequence). CDR3 length: 15 residues. The CDR3 is CSASIPGPSYNEQFF. DNA of the CDR3: TGCAGTGCTAGTATCCCGGGACCCAGTTACAATGAGCAGTTCTTC.

This clone was detected only a few times. The V gene is TRBV7-9, the J gene TRBJ1-6; 8 nucleotides agree with TRBD1. The CDR3 contains 13 residues. The germline V gene encodes CDR1 SEHNR and CDR2 FQNEAQ (reference sequence). Losses at the gene ends were 6 bases for V and 10 bases for J; bases not matched to a gene: 5. The CDR3: CASRTTGESPLHF. DNA for the CDR3: TGTGCCAGCAGAACGACAGGGGAGTCACCCCTCCACTTT.

The chain has TRBV7-9 and TRBJ1-6, with D possibly being TRBD1 (5 bases). This CDR3 region has 15 residues. The V gene lost 5 bases and the J gene lost 4 bases, with 12 bases spanning the gap. Germline V gene sequence: CDR1 SEHNR, CDR2 FQNEAQ (reference sequence). The CDR3 loop is CASSLTGLYNSPLHF. The CDR3 DNA reads as TGTGCCAGCAGCCTAACAGGACTTTATAATTCACCCCTCCACTTT.

The V and J genes are TRBV6-2 or TRBV6-3 and TRBJ1-3; unclear D gene. CDR3 size: 13 residues. Germline CDR1 and CDR2: MNHEY and SVGEGT. V shed 3 bases and J shed 7 bases, with 10 bases lying between them. The DNA of the CDR3 is TGTGCCAGCAGTTATTCTTACGGGAACACCATATATTTT. It encodes CASSYSYGNTIYF.

The chain recombines TRBV19 with TRBJ2-2; no clear D gene. The V gene's germline CDR1 is LNHDA and CDR2 SQIVND (reference sequence). The V end lost 7 bases, the J end lost 2 bases, and 8 bases lay between the germline ends. There are 13 residues in the CDR3. This chain's CDR3 is CASKGFNTGELFF. Written as DNA, the CDR3 is TGTGCCAGTAAGGGATTCAACACCGGGGAGCTGTTTTTT.

The chain recombines TRBV2 with TRBJ1-4; D gene uncertain. V was pared by 7 bases and J by 1 base, with 10 bases between. Germline CDR1 SNHLY, CDR2 FYNNEI. This CDR3 is built from 14 residues. The CDR3 coding sequence is TGTGCCAGCATCTCCGCGGGAACTAATGAAAAACTGTTTTTT. Protein product: CASISAGTNEKLFF. The complete variable domain, with remaining parts taken from reference TRBV2 and TRBJ1-4, reads EPEVTQTPSHQVTQMGQEVILRCVPISNHLYFYWYRQILGQKVEFLVSFYNNEISEKSEIFDDQFSVERPDGSNFTLKIRSTKLEDSAMYFCASISAGTNEKLFFGSGTQLSVL.

This clone showed up just a few times. This chain uses TRBV6-1 with TRBJ1-2; D call uncertain. The length of the CDR3 is 12 residues. Per the germline V gene, CDR1 is MNHNS and CDR2 is SASEGT. V was trimmed by 2 bases and J by 5 bases, leaving 6 bases between them. CDR3 DNA: TGTGCCAGCAGTGAAACTCTATATGGCTACACCTTC. Translating gives CASSETLYGYTF.

This clone was recorded once. The CDR3 DNA follows: TGTGCCAGCAGCGTAGGGGAACGATCCGTAAGAGAGACCCAGTACTTC. Translated, it gives CASSVGERSVRETQYF. The genes are TRBV9 and TRBJ2-5; no firm D call. The ends were cut back, 0 bases at V and 4 bases at J, with 16 bases in the middle. This CDR3 region has 16 residues. Germline values: CDR1 SGDLS, CDR2 YYNGEE.

The J gene is TRBJ1-1, the V gene TRBV28; 8 positions agree with TRBD1. J was trimmed by 10 bases and V by 6 bases; bases with no gene match: 13. Germline assignment: CDR1 MDHEN and CDR2 SYDVKM. The CDR3 runs to 14 residues. Here the CDR3 DNA reads TGTGCCAGCAGATCCGGACAGGGAGGTGGGGGAGCTTTCTTT. As protein: CASRSGQGGGGAFF.